Described below is a single T cell receptor (beta chain) sequence and its context. Trimming stripped 2 bases from V and 6 bases from J, with 2 bases between. Looked up from germline, CDR1 is SNHLY and CDR2 is FYNNEI. The CDR3 runs to 11 residues. Profiled with immunoSEQ multiplex PCR; TCRdb holds only in-frame clones, not every one. This repertoire shows some 120,000 clones, about 86% found once; its top ten account for 9.5% to 13%. The source of the sample is a study of control samples from healthy donors and cancer patients. The clonotype was recovered from a man aged 30-40 years in good health. Specimen: blood. This chain joins TRBV2 and TRBJ1-3; no reliable D call. The CDR3 bases are TGTGCCAGCAGTGAACAAAACACCATATATTTT. This gives the protein CASSEQNTIYF. Combining the CDR3 with reference TRBV2 and TRBJ1-3 gives the whole variable domain EPEVTQTPSHQVTQMGQEVILRCVPISNHLYFYWYRQILGQKVEFLVSFYNNEISEKSEIFDDQFSVERPDGSNFTLKIRSTKLEDSAMYFCASSEQNTIYFGEGSWLTVV.